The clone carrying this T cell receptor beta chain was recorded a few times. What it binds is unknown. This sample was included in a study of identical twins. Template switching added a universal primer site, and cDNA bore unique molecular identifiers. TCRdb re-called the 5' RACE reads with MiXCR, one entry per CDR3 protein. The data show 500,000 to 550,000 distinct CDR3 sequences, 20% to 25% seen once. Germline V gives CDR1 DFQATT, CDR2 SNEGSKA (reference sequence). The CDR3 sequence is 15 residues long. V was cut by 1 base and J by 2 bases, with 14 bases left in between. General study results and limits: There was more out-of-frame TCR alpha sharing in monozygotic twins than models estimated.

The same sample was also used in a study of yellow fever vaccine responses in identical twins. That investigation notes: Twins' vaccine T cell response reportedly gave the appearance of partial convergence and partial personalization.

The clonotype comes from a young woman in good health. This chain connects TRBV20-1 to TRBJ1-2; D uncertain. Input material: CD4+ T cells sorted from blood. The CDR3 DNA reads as TGCAGTGCTAGAGCCCAAGAGTCGGAAAACTATGGCTACACCTTC. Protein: CSARAQESENYGYTF.